These 14 T cell receptor beta chains originate from one sample sequenced in a study of T cells in Graves' hyperthyroidism and ophthalmopathy. Researchers amplified the TCR beta CDR3 regions from RNA transcripts. The HTBI set primed first-round TCR CDR3 RT-PCR. TCRdb re-called the multiplex PCR reads with MiXCR, one entry per CDR3 protein. The sample has about 620,000 distinct CDR3 sequences; under 20% are singletons. The sequenced sample consisted of blood. Receptors originate from a woman under 40 with Graves' hyperthyroidism.

This clonotype appeared many times. This chain joins TRBV6-2 or TRBV6-3 and TRBJ2-7; the D is unclear. This CDR3 contains 16 residues. The germline gives CDR1 MNHEY, CDR2 SVGEGT. V was shortened by 2 bases and J by 7 bases, with 21 bases between the two germline ends. CDR3 in amino acids: CASSYQVATPPWEQYF. As DNA, the CDR3 is TGTGCCAGCAGTTACCAGGTTGCAACCCCTCCCTGGGAGCAGTACTTC.

This clonotype was seen repeatedly, ten times or more. CDR3 region: CASSLSREQYF. CDR3 DNA sequence: TGTGCCAGCAGTTTAAGCCGCGAGCAGTACTTC. The chain employs TRBV12-3 or TRBV12-4 and TRBJ2-7; the D is unclear. The CDR3 length is 11 residues. The ends were cut back, 2 bases at V and 6 bases at J, with 5 bases in the middle.

The rearrangement links TRBV20-1 to TRBJ2-7, with 13 bases fitting TRBD2. The junction had 7 bases not matched to a gene; V was cut back by 5 bases and J by 6 bases. The CDR3 covers 14 residues. Germline CDR1 reads DFQATT; CDR2 reads SNEGSKA (reference sequence). The CDR3 nucleotides are TGCAGTGCTCTACTAGCGGGAGGGCCAGGCGAGCAGTACTTC. Its translation: CSALLAGGPGEQYF.

The V call is TRBV5-5, the J call TRBJ2-5; tentative D call: TRBD1 (6 bases). Germline CDR1 and CDR2: SGHKS and YYEKEE (reference sequence). This CDR3 spans 14 amino acids. Trimming removed 4 bases at V and 5 bases at J, with 15 bases between. The CDR3 region has the DNA TGTGCCAGCAGCCTCACAGGGCCGGGGGAGACCCAGTACTTC. It specifies CASSLTGPGETQYF.

This clonotype has a count of ten or more. The chain joins TRBV28 to TRBJ2-7; 9 bases are a match to TRBD2. V lost 9 bases to trimming and J lost 3 bases; unmatched junction nucleotides: 3. The CDR3 contains 12 residues. Germline assignment: CDR1 MDHEN and CDR2 SYDVKM. DNA for the CDR3: TGTGCCAGTTTTAGCGGGAGCTACGAGCAGTACTTC. This encodes CASFSGSYEQYF.

There are many counts of this clonotype. This sequence joins TRBV5-1 and TRBJ2-1; 8 nucleotides agree with TRBD2. J was trimmed by 5 bases and V by 4 bases; bases with no gene match: 5. This CDR3 is built from 14 residues. Per germline, CDR1 SGHRS and CDR2 YFSETQ. In nucleotides, the CDR3 is TGCGCCAGCAGCCTAGCGGGCGGGGACAATGAGCAGTTCTTC. Its protein product is CASSLAGGDNEQFF.

The table lists this clonotype with many counts. J is TRBJ2-7 and V is TRBV27; D possibly corresponds to TRBD2 (6 bases). Germline values: CDR1 MNHEY, CDR2 SMNVEV (reference sequence). Trimming took off 5 bases at V and 5 bases at J, with 16 bases between the two ends. The length of the CDR3 is 14 residues. The DNA for the CDR3 is TGTGCCAGCAGTCTCGCGGAGGGTTCCCACGAGCAGTACTTC. It yields the protein CASSLAEGSHEQYF.

This clonotype was seen many times. This chain joins TRBV5-1 and TRBJ2-7; TRBD2 aligns across 14 bases. Germline CDR1 reads SGHRS; CDR2 reads YFSETQ. V dropped 2 bases and J dropped 6; count of bases not matched to a gene: 7. The CDR3 is made up of 16 amino acids. CDR3 sequence (DNA): TGCGCCAGCAGCTTCCGCCCGGGACTAGCGGGAGCCGAGCAGTACTTC. Protein: CASSFRPGLAGAEQYF.

This clonotype has just a few counts. The chain employs TRBV20-1 and TRBJ2-5; maybe TRBD2 (6 bases). This CDR3 has 13 residues. The V end was cut by 5 bases, the J end by 4 bases, with 14 bases between. Germline CDR1 is DFQATT and CDR2 is SNEGSKA (reference sequence). CDR3 protein: CSAPVEGTETQYF. The CDR3 coding sequence is TGCAGTGCTCCAGTGGAGGGAACAGAGACCCAGTACTTC.

This chain connects TRBV12-3 or TRBV12-4 to TRBJ1-1; 8 bases line up with TRBD1. The CDR3 sequence is 18 residues long. The trim removed 6 bases at V and 1 base at J, leaving 16 bases unmatched. CDR3 coding DNA: TGTGCCAGCAGCTCGGGGTACCGGACAGGGACCTCGAACACTGAAGCTTTCTTT. Its protein is CASSSGYRTGTSNTEAFF.

The sample holds one count of this clonotype. V is TRBV19 and J is TRBJ1-2; the match to TRBD1 covers 10 bases. The CDR3 extends over 15 amino acids. Germline V gene sequence: CDR1 LNHDA, CDR2 SQIVND (reference sequence). Germline trimming cut 8 bases from V and 6 bases from J; bases unmatched to any gene: 12. Here the CDR3 reads CASVTGGADFDGYTF. The CDR3 DNA reads TGTGCCAGTGTGACAGGGGGCGCCGATTTCGATGGCTACACCTTC.

As to this clonotype: Just one base apart from a much larger clone, this may be a read error. The J gene is TRBJ2-1, the V gene TRBV12-3 or TRBV12-4, with D tentatively TRBD2 (5 bases). The CDR3 is 14 amino acids. The CDR3 DNA reads as TGTGCCATCAGTTTAGGGAGACCGGGGAATGAGCAGTTCTTC. This codes for CAISLGRPGNEQFF.

There are many counts of this clonotype. This chain links TRBV28 with TRBJ2-3, with 8 positions matching TRBD2. V lost 4 bases and J lost 3; bases outside the gene matches: 15. CDR3 length equals 18 residues. Looked up from germline, CDR1 is MDHEN and CDR2 is SYDVKM. The CDR3 bases are TGTGCCAGCAGTTGGGCACCCGGGAGGGACGGTAGTACAGATACGCAGTATTTT. Its translation is CASSWAPGRDGSTDTQYF.

A remark on this clonotype: The junction does not match germline at one end; this may be a read error. The chain joins TRBV7-2 to TRBJ2-5; D is unresolved. There are 13 residues in the CDR3. Germline V gene sequence: CDR1 SGHTA, CDR2 FQGNSA. The CDR3 DNA sequence: TGTGCCGGCAGCCGCGGATACCAAGAGACCCAGTACTTC. Its protein is CAGSRGYQETQYF.